The entry below describes one T cell receptor (beta chain). Its antigen is not known. Per the original data handling: Junction-only immunoSEQ data arrived without quality scores, meaning filtering differed. The assay was immunoSEQ multiplex PCR, and TCRdb's table has in-frame clones only and misses some. V, J and clone size are taken as reported in that table, and D and trimming were inferred from the DNA itself. Altogether some 2,500,000 clones are present, 93% being singletons, with the ten largest covering 0.35% to 0.45%. This specimen belongs to a study of shared clonotypes between healthy human individuals. Overall study results and limits: Read depth was anticipated to influence clonotype sharing among donors. Non-shared clonotypes were found to have lower generation probabilities than the clonotypes that were shared by all four of the sorted-subset donors.

Deletions cut 5 bases from V and 0 bases from J, with 12 bases between. Germline V gives CDR1 SGHAT, CDR2 FQNNGV. This CDR3 has 15 residues. Sequences were obtained from naive CD4+ T cells from PBMCs. Specified subset: CD45RA+ positively selected. This receptor was obtained from a man aged 18 to 35 in good health. Some clones in this sample may be carry-over from other donors' samples. The rearrangement uses TRBV11-2 and TRBJ2-3; no firm D call. CDR3 protein: CASSPIGGSTDTQYF. The CDR3 region has the DNA TGTGCCAGCAGCCCCATTGGTGGGAGCACAGATACGCAGTATTTT.